These 5 T cell receptor beta chains were all obtained from the same sample, sequenced in a study of cytomegalovirus exposure and HLA in healthy donors. Vbeta (60) and Jbeta (13) primers were used in the PCR. Here immunoSEQ multiplex PCR was the method, and the copy in TCRdb shows in-frame clones only, minus some. Of nearly 200,000 clones in the sample, around 87% were seen once. Sequencing input: PBMCs. The receptor set was obtained from a man younger than 40 in good health and CMV-seronegative.

This chain connects TRBV6-5 to TRBJ2-1; 11 positions match TRBD1. The CDR3 runs to 14 residues. Germline lookup yields CDR1 MNHEY and CDR2 SVGAGI. The trim removed 4 bases at V and 7 bases at J, leaving 3 bases unmatched. In DNA, the CDR3 is TGTGCCAGCAGTTGGGGGACAGGGGGGAATGAGCAGTTCTTC. This codes for CASSWGTGGNEQFF.

The chain joins TRBV27 to TRBJ2-5; TRBD2 aligns across 10 bases. CDR3 length equals 17 residues. Unmatched junction bases numbered 16, after V lost 5 bases and J lost 7 bases. Germline V gene sequence: CDR1 MNHEY, CDR2 SMNVEV (reference sequence). CDR3 loop: CASSIHASGGSPGTQYF. The CDR3 DNA reads as TGTGCCAGCAGTATACACGCTAGCGGGGGATCCCCGGGGACCCAGTACTTC.

This clone was found once. The chain uses TRBV2 and TRBJ1-5; TRBD1 matches at 7 bases. Germline V CDR1 and CDR2: SNHLY, FYNNEI. The trim removed 9 bases at V and 6 bases at J, leaving 11 bases unmatched. This CDR3 region has 14 residues. This CDR3 reads CASKTGQLVQPQHF. CDR3 in DNA: TGTGCCAGTAAGACAGGGCAACTAGTTCAGCCCCAGCATTTT.

The rearrangement uses TRBV28 and TRBJ2-1; 10 bases fit TRBD1. The CDR3 totals 16 residues. Germline values: CDR1 MDHEN, CDR2 SYDVKM. V shed 4 bases and J 2 bases; nucleotides not matched to a gene: 5. The CDR3 coding sequence is TGTGCCAGCAGTTCCCCGACAGGGGGCCCCTACAATGAGCAGTTCTTC. It translates to CASSSPTGGPYNEQFF.

The J gene is TRBJ2-1, the V gene TRBV2; 13 nucleotides match TRBD2. J lost 12 bases, V lost 4 bases, and 9 bases had no gene match. This CDR3 has 15 amino acids. From germline, CDR1 is SNHLY and CDR2 FYNNEI. This CDR3 is CASSAGLAGVSTQFF. As DNA, the CDR3 is TGTGCCAGCAGTGCTGGACTAGCGGGAGTTTCGACGCAGTTCTTC.